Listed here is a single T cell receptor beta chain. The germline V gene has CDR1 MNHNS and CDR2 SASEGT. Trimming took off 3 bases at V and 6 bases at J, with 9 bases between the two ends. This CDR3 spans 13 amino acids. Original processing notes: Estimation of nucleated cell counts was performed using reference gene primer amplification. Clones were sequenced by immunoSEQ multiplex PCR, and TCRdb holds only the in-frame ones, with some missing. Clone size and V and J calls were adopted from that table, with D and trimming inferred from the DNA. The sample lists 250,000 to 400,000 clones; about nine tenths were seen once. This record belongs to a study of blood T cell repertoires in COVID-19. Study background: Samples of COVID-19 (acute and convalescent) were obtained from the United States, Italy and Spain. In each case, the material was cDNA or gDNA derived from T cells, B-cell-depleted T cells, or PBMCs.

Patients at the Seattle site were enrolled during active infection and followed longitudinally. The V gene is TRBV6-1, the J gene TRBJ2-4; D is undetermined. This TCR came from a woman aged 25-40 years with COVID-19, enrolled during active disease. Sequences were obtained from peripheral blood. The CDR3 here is CASSDETGNIQYF. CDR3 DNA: TGTGCCAGCAGTGATGAGACGGGAAACATTCAGTACTTC.